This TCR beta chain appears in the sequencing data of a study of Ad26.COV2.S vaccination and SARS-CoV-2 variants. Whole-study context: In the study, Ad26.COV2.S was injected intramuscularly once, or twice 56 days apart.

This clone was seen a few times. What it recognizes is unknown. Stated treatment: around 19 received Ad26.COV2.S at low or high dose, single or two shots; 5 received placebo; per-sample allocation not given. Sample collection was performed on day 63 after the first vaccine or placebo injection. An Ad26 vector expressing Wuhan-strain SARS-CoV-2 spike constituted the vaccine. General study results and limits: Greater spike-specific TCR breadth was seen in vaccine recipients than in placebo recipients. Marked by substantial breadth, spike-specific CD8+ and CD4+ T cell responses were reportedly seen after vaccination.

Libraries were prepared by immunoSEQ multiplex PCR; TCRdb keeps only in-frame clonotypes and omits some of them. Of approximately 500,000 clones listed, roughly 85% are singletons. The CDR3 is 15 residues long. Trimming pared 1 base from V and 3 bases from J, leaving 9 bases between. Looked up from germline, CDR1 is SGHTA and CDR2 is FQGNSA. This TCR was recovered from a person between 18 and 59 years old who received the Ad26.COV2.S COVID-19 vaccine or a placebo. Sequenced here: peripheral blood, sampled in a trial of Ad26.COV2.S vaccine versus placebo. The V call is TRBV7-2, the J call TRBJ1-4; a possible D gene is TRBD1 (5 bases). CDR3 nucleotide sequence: TGTGCCAGCAGCTTAGATCGGGGGGCTAATGAAAAACTGTTTTTT. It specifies CASSLDRGANEKLFF.